This passage covers 2 T cell receptor beta chains from one sample sequenced in a study of cytomegalovirus exposure and HLA in healthy donors. PCR was performed using 60 Vbeta and 13 Jbeta primers. TCRdb keeps only in-frame clones here, not all; method: immunoSEQ multiplex PCR. The sample includes some 140,000 clones, roughly 77% seen only once; the top ten take approximately 7.7%. Sequencing used PBMCs. The receptors shown here come from a man aged 30-40 years in good health and CMV-seropositive.

The V and J genes are TRBV30 and TRBJ2-7, with D tentatively TRBD2 (6 bases). The V end was cut by 0 bases, the J end by 7 bases, with 16 bases between. This CDR3 is built from 14 residues. The V gene's germline CDR1 is GTSNPN and CDR2 SVGIG (reference sequence). CDR3 coding DNA: TGTGCCTGGAGTGTACGGCGGGAAATGAGGGAGCAGTACTTC. It codes for CAWSVRREMREQYF. Complete variable domain (other parts from reference TRBV30 and TRBJ2-7): SQTIHQWPATLVQPVGSPLSLECTVEGTSNPNLYWYRQAAGRGLQLLFYSVGIGQISSEVPQNLSASRPQDRQFILSSKKLLLSDSGFYLCAWSVRREMREQYFGPGTRLTVT.

This chain connects TRBV6-1 to TRBJ1-2; possibly TRBD1 for D (5 bases). This CDR3 region has 16 residues. Trimming cost V 3 bases and J 4 bases, with 18 bases left between them. Germline V gives CDR1 MNHNS, CDR2 SASEGT. The CDR3: CASSDRVLTALYGYTF. CDR3 in DNA: TGTGCCAGCAGTGACCGAGTTTTGACAGCCCTCTATGGCTACACCTTC.